Below, 9 T cell receptor beta chains from the same sample are listed, as sequenced in a study of T-cell memory formation after mild COVID-19. TCRdb re-analysed the 5' RACE reads in MiXCR, keeping a single row per CDR3 protein. The sample consists of approximately 65,000 distinct CDR3 sequences, 16% of them appearing once. What was sequenced was PBMCs or a T cell subset sorted from them (not recorded which). All receptors come from an adult woman who had mild COVID-19 (a few samples of this study predate the infection). Cell type and time point are not known.

The chain has TRBV4-2 and TRBJ2-2; perhaps TRBD1 as D (6 bases). Germline V gene sequence: CDR1 LGHNA, CDR2 YNFKEQ. CDR3 length equals 16 residues. V shed 0 bases and J shed 1 base, with 9 bases lying between them. This CDR3 is CASSQESGENTGELFF. The CDR3 nucleotides read TGTGCCAGCAGCCAAGAATCAGGGGAGAACACCGGGGAGCTGTTTTTT.

This chain links TRBV2 with TRBJ1-2; D ambiguous. Trimming cost V 2 bases and J 8 bases, with 12 bases left between them. This CDR3 has 13 residues. Looked up from germline, CDR1 is SNHLY and CDR2 is FYNNEI. CDR3 region: CASSELWPGGYTF. The CDR3 nucleotides read TGTGCCAGCAGTGAATTATGGCCTGGCGGCTACACCTTC. The full variable domain, in which reference TRBV2 and TRBJ1-2 provide the parts outside the CDR3, is EPEVTQTPSHQVTQMGQEVILRCVPISNHLYFYWYRQILGQKVEFLVSFYNNEISEKSEIFDDQFSVERPDGSNFTLKIRSTKLEDSAMYFCASSELWPGGYTFGSGTRLTVV.

This clonotype has just a few counts. The chain uses TRBV7-9 and TRBJ2-1; D perhaps matches TRBD2 (6 bases). Per the germline V gene, CDR1 is SEHNR and CDR2 is FQNEAQ (reference sequence). This CDR3 comprises 15 residues. The V and J ends lost 1 base and 10 bases respectively, with 17 bases between them. The CDR3 protein is CASSLVLVHLAEQFF. Here the CDR3 DNA reads TGTGCCAGCAGCTTAGTTTTAGTTCATCTAGCGGAGCAGTTCTTC.

This clonotype was counted between two and nine times. The chain carries TRBV29-1 and TRBJ2-6, with a weak D call TRBD1 (5 bases). This CDR3 is built from 19 residues. Trimming cost V 1 base and J 0 bases, with 19 bases left between them. Germline values: CDR1 SQVTM, CDR2 ANQGSEA. This CDR3 reads CSVEVPWSGYSSGANVLTF. The CDR3 DNA is TGCAGCGTTGAAGTTCCTTGGTCAGGGTACAGCTCTGGGGCCAACGTCCTGACTTTC.

This clonotype was counted only a few times. The chain combines TRBV29-1 with TRBJ2-3; the match to TRBD2 covers 10 bases. Trimming removed 2 bases from V and 6 bases from J; junction bases left unmatched: 2. The germline CDR1 and CDR2 sequences are SQVTM and ANQGSEA. The CDR3 has 13 residues. CDR3 loop: CSVELAGDDTQYF. CDR3 in DNA: TGCAGCGTTGAACTAGCGGGAGACGATACGCAGTATTTT.

V usage is TRBV7-9 and J usage is TRBJ2-7; 12 nucleotides agree with TRBD1. Per the germline V gene, CDR1 is SEHNR and CDR2 is FQNEAQ (reference sequence). The CDR3 totals 15 residues. J was trimmed by 0 bases and V by 7 bases; bases with no gene match: 4. CDR3 amino acids: CASIGGQGASYEQYF. The CDR3 DNA sequence: TGTGCCAGCATCGGGGGACAGGGGGCCTCCTACGAGCAGTACTTC.

This clonotype was seen only a few times. V and J are TRBV24-1 and TRBJ2-3; perhaps TRBD2 as D (6 bases). With 9 bases removed from V and 3 bases from J, the gap between germline ends came to 12 bases. There are 13 residues in the CDR3. Germline V lookup: CDR1 KGHDR, CDR2 SFDVKD. The DNA of the CDR3 is TGTGCCACCGCGGACGCGGGGACAGATACGCAGTATTTT. Encoded protein: CATADAGTDTQYF.

This clonotype was seen more than once but under ten times. The V and J genes are TRBV7-8 and TRBJ2-1, with 8 bases aligning to TRBD2. This CDR3 comprises 15 residues. The trim removed 5 bases at V and 6 bases at J, leaving 9 bases unmatched. The V gene's germline CDR1 is SGHVS and CDR2 FQNEAQ. The chain's CDR3 is CASSPKSGGVNEQFF. CDR3 in DNA: TGTGCCAGCAGCCCCAAGTCGGGGGGGGTCAATGAGCAGTTCTTC.

The table lists this clonotype with a count of one. The CDR3 protein is CASTIPGSALGEQYF. CDR3 nucleotides: TGTGCCAGCACCATACCGGGCTCGGCGCTTGGGGAGCAGTACTTC. This chain links TRBV13 with TRBJ2-7, with D unclear. The CDR3 totals 15 residues. Trimming pared 7 bases from V and 7 bases from J, leaving 23 bases between. Germline loops: CDR1 PRHDT, CDR2 FYEKMQ (reference sequence).